This T cell receptor beta chain was obtained from a study of cytomegalovirus exposure and HLA in healthy donors. The germline V gene has CDR1 LNHDA and CDR2 SQIVND (reference sequence). This CDR3 is 16 amino acids long. Trimming pared 2 bases from V and 4 bases from J, leaving 14 bases between. This PCR relied on a set of 60 Vbeta primers and 13 Jbeta primers. The protocol was immunoSEQ multiplex PCR, while the TCRdb copy is restricted to in-frame clones and leaves out a portion. Of under 200,000 clones in the sample, 73% were seen once. The sequence was collected from a young woman in good health and CMV-seronegative. The J gene is TRBJ1-4, the V gene TRBV19; possibly TRBD1 for D (6 bases). The specimen sequenced was PBMCs. Here the CDR3 reads CASSIRQGLINEKLFF. CDR3 coding DNA: TGTGCCAGTAGTATAAGGCAGGGGCTAATTAATGAAAAACTGTTTTTT.